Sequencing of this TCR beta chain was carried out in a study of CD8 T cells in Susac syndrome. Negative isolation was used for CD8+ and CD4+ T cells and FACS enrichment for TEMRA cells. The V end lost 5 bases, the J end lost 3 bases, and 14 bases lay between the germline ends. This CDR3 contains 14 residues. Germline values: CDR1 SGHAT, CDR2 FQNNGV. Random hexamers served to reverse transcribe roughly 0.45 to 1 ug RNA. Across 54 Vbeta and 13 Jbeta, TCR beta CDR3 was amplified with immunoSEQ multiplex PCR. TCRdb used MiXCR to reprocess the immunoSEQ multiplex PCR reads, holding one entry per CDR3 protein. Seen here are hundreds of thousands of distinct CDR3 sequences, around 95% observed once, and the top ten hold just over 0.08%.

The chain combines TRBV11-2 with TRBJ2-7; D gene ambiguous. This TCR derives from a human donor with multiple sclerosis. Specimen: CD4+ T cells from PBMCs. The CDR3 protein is CASSGTTGGYEQYF. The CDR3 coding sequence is TGTGCCAGCAGCGGAACGACGGGTGGCTACGAGCAGTACTTC.